What follows are 15 T cell receptor beta chains derived from one specimen sequenced in a study of technical replicates of blood from several donors. Assay: immunoSEQ multiplex PCR; the TCRdb copy retains only in-frame clones and omits some. This sample carries 65,000 to 80,000 clones, over 95% of them seen once, and the ten largest clones take around 0.2%. What was sequenced was T cells isolated from PBMCs. Every receptor here comes from a human donor in good health.

This rearrangement joins TRBV28 to TRBJ2-1; TRBD1 matches at 7 bases. The V gene end was trimmed by 3 bases and the J gene end by 5 bases; junction bases not matched to a gene: 10. Germline V gene data show CDR1 as MDHEN and CDR2 as SYDVKM. The CDR3 runs to 16 residues. The CDR3 nucleotides read TGTGCCAGCAGTTTGCTAGGGACAGAGGAAAACAATGAGCAGTTCTTC. It is translated as CASSLLGTEENNEQFF.

The rearrangement uses TRBV7-3 and TRBJ2-2, with 9 nucleotides matching TRBD2. CDR1 SGHTA and CDR2 FQGTGA come from the germline V gene. CDR3 length: 16 amino acids. J was trimmed by 0 bases and V by 2 bases; bases with no gene match: 1. For the CDR3, the DNA is TGTGCCAGCAGCTTAGCGGGGGGGGCGAACACCGGGGAGCTGTTTTTT. Its protein is CASSLAGGANTGELFF.

The sample holds one count of this clone. This chain uses TRBV5-1 with TRBJ1-4; 9 nucleotides align to TRBD1. This CDR3 has 14 residues. J lost 6 bases, V lost 0 bases, and 0 bases had no gene match. CDR1 is SGHRS, CDR2 YFSETQ, per germline. CDR3 bases: TGCGCCAGCAGCTTGGGGGACAGGGATGAAAAACTGTTTTTT. Protein sequence: CASSLGDRDEKLFF.

The rearrangement uses TRBV7-3 and TRBJ2-2, with D perhaps TRBD1 (6 bases). Trimming shortened V by 4 bases and J by 1 base, and 7 bases separated the two germline ends. CDR1 and CDR2 from the germline V gene are SGHTA and FQGTGA. This CDR3 is built from 14 residues. CDR3 coding DNA: TGTGCCAGCAGCTCGACAGGGAACACCGGGGAGCTGTTTTTT. Its translation: CASSSTGNTGELFF.

Written as DNA, the CDR3 is TGTGCCAGCAGTACCCCCAGGGGGGAAGGCTACACCTTC. Its protein is CASSTPRGEGYTF. The chain uses TRBV6-4 and TRBJ1-2; TRBD1 agrees at 7 bases. Germline CDR1 and CDR2: MRHNA and SNTAGT. The CDR3 has 13 amino acids. Trimming cost V 5 bases and J 8 bases; bases outside gene matches: 8.

This clone appeared a single time. The genes are TRBV10-3 and TRBJ2-3; 9 bases are a match to TRBD2. With V trimmed by 8 bases and J by 6 bases, 12 bases remained unmatched. The germline V gene encodes CDR1 ENHRY and CDR2 SYGVKD. The CDR3 is made up of 15 amino acids. Here the CDR3 reads CAIGGGRATEDTQYF. CDR3 DNA sequence: TGTGCCATCGGGGGCGGGAGGGCCACTGAGGATACGCAGTATTTT.

V gene TRBV19 combines with J gene TRBJ1-2; tentatively, D is TRBD1 (5 bases). This CDR3 has 14 residues. Germline values: CDR1 LNHDA, CDR2 SQIVND (reference sequence). Trimming stripped 6 bases from V and 0 bases from J, with 11 bases between. The CDR3 reads CASSPGTTNYGYTF. The CDR3 DNA sequence: TGTGCCAGTAGCCCGGGGACTACTAACTATGGCTACACCTTC.

The V and J genes are TRBV4-3 and TRBJ1-1; the D is unclear. The CDR3 length is 13 residues. CDR1 is LGHNA, CDR2 YSLEER, per germline. The V end lost 6 bases, the J end lost 1 base, and 9 bases lay between the germline ends. Here the CDR3 DNA reads TGCGCCAGCAGTCTCACAGCGAACACTGAAGCTTTCTTT. This translates into CASSLTANTEAFF.

The V and J genes are TRBV10-3 and TRBJ1-1; a possible D gene is TRBD1 (5 bases). The CDR3 is 14 residues long. Between the trimmed V and J ends, which lost 7 bases and 1 base, there was a span of 13 bases. Germline CDR1 is ENHRY and CDR2 is SYGVKD. CDR3 loop: CAINRGHPNTEAFF. CDR3 bases: TGTGCCATCAATAGAGGACATCCGAACACTGAAGCTTTCTTT.

The V and J genes are TRBV6-4 and TRBJ1-2, with a tentative D call TRBD1 (6 bases). The CDR3 spans 16 residues. V was pared by 8 bases and J by 4 bases, with 23 bases between. The germline CDR1 and CDR2 sequences are MRHNA and SNTAGT. CDR3 loop: CASPGTNCPILYGYTF. CDR3 DNA sequence: TGTGCCAGCCCCGGGACAAACTGCCCTATTCTCTATGGCTACACCTTC.

This chain connects TRBV5-1 to TRBJ1-1; perhaps TRBD1 as D (6 bases). The CDR3 is 15 amino acids. Germline V gene lookup returns CDR1 SGHRS and CDR2 YFSETQ. Trimming took 0 bases from V and 4 from J, leaving 13 bases between them. This chain's CDR3 is CASSLEGGGITEAFF. Written as DNA, the CDR3 is TGCGCCAGCAGCTTGGAGGGGGGAGGGATCACTGAAGCTTTCTTT.

This chain uses TRBV7-9 with TRBJ2-7; weak D call: TRBD1 (5 bases). V was cut by 5 bases and J by 4 bases, with 15 bases left in between. CDR1 SEHNR and CDR2 FQNEAQ come from the germline V gene (reference sequence). The CDR3 spans 14 residues. CDR3 in DNA: TGTGCCAGCAGCCGTCCCGGACATCTATACGAGCAGTACTTC. Protein product: CASSRPGHLYEQYF. The whole variable domain, remainder taken from reference TRBV7-9 and TRBJ2-7, is DTGVSQNPRHKITKRGQNVTFRCDPISEHNRLYWYRQTLGQGPEFLTYFQNEAQLEKSRLLSDRFSAERPKGSFSTLEIQRTEQGDSAMYLCASSRPGHLYEQYFGPGTRLTVT.

The chain is built from TRBV2 and TRBJ2-1; D is ambiguous. This CDR3 has 11 residues. V gave up 9 bases and J gave up 5 bases, with 8 bases separating them. In germline, CDR1 is SNHLY, CDR2 FYNNEI. This CDR3 is CASDINNEQFF. CDR3 bases: TGTGCCAGTGACATTAACAATGAGCAGTTCTTC. The whole variable domain, remainder taken from reference TRBV2 and TRBJ2-1, is EPEVTQTPSHQVTQMGQEVILRCVPISNHLYFYWYRQILGQKVEFLVSFYNNEISEKSEIFDDQFSVERPDGSNFTLKIRSTKLEDSAMYFCASDINNEQFFGPGTRLTVL.

The J gene is TRBJ2-3, the V gene TRBV10-3; D possibly corresponds to TRBD2 (6 bases). The length of the CDR3 is 16 residues. From germline, CDR1 is ENHRY and CDR2 SYGVKD. Between the trimmed V and J ends, which lost 10 bases and 0 bases, there was a span of 20 bases. The CDR3 sequence: CATMATTSFSTDTQYF. DNA of the CDR3: TGTGCCACCATGGCCACCACTAGCTTCAGCACAGATACGCAGTATTTT.

The gene calls are TRBV5-6 and TRBJ2-7; no reliable D call. V lost 0 bases to trimming and J lost 6 bases, with 10 bases between them. Germline values: CDR1 SGHDT, CDR2 YYEEEE. The CDR3 spans 13 residues. The CDR3 nucleotides are TGTGCCAGCAGCTTGGTATCAGGTTCCGAGCAGTACTTC. Translating it yields CASSLVSGSEQYF. The entire variable domain, with the rest obtained from reference TRBV5-6 and TRBJ2-7, is as follows: DAGVTQSPTHLIKTRGQQVTLRCSPKSGHDTVSWYQQALGQGPQFIFQYYEEEERQRGNFPDRFSGHQFPNYSSELNVNALLLGDSALYLCASSLVSGSEQYFGPGTRLTVT.